The source of this T cell receptor (beta chain) is a study of blood T cell repertoires in COVID-19 (dated by TCRdb to 2020 to 2021). About the study as a whole: Collaborator samples came from the United States, Italy and Spain and covered acute and convalescent phases of COVID-19. The material from the prospective study consisted of cDNA or gDNA derived from T cells, B-cell-depleted T cells, or PBMCs. The dataset comprised deeply sampled blood TCRbeta repertoires from subjects exposed to, actively infected with, or recovered from COVID-19. The repertoires were released in a freely available public database intended as a resource for research on the immune response to SARS-CoV-2. Samples were obtained from the ongoing ImmuneRACE study (first 160 participants) and from over 1,000 subjects provided by 6 global collaborators. A de-identified subject ID, COVID-19 status, age in years and sex were almost always included in the sample metadata. Where HLA class I and class II types were available, the types were taken from metadata supplied by the sample provider, not from assay-based typing.

This clone has only one observation. It has no known antigen specificity. There are no base qualities to consult, and no much larger clone falls within one base. Participants in the prospective study were enrolled through a virtual design, were aged roughly 18 to 95 years, and lived in roughly 25 United States geographic areas. Cohort assignment in the prospective study relied on participant-reported clinical history from a screening survey and a study questionnaire. Exposed participants had been in contact, within 2 weeks of entering the study, with a person who had a PCR-confirmed or clinician-diagnosed case of COVID-19. Each participant in the prospective study had whole blood, serum and a nasopharyngeal or oropharyngeal swab collected by mobile phlebotomists. Additional blood draws and questionnaires over an approximately two-month period could optionally be provided by prospective study participants. Before DNA extraction, prospective study blood samples were shipped either frozen or at room temperature.

Study-level results and caveats: The quantity of clinical and demographic metadata differed by source and by participant and was supplied without curation.

TCRbeta CDR3 regions were amplified from genomic DNA using the immunoSEQ Assay, a bias-controlled multiplex PCR. Turning to the authors' computational methods: Within the assay, amplification of reference gene primers was used to estimate how many nucleated cells each sample contained. To quantify the absolute abundance of each unique TCRbeta CDR3 rearrangement, sequence reads were collapsed and filtered. For each sample, productive Simpson clonality was calculated as the square root of Simpson's diversity index over productive rearrangements. TCRdb holds this immuneACCESS table with in-frame rearrangements only. Some clones are missing; in checked studies, unresolved V genes explain under half, and the rest has no known cause. The DNA was the basis for D and trimming; V, J and clone size are from that table. The sample contains around 170,000 clones, 70% to 80% of them found a single time. The ten largest clones take up approximately 15% of the sample.

The receptor was isolated from a man aged 55 to 69 who had been exposed to COVID-19. Material for sequencing was PBMCs or T cells enriched from blood (not recorded which).

The CDR3 loop reads CASSILGINSNQPQHF. The nucleotide sequence reads as follows: TGTGCCAGTAGTATCTTGGGCATCAATAGCAATCAGCCCCAGCATTTT. This receptor chain uses TRBV19 and TRBJ1-5, with no confidently assigned D gene. From the germline V gene (reference sequence), CDR1 is LNHDA and CDR2 is SQIVND. V drops 3 bases and J drops 0 bases, leaving 12 bases in between. Including the terminal cysteine and phenylalanine, the CDR3 comprises 16 residues. The DNA shown is the 48-base CDR3, in frame from base 1.